One and the same sample provided the 6 T cell receptor beta chains below, sequenced in a study of Graves' ophthalmopathy and Graves' hyperthyroidism. Amplification of the TCR beta CDR3 regions used RNA transcripts (as template). Investigators did first-round RT-PCR with HTBI primers, then second-round multiplex PCR. TCRdb passed the multiplex PCR reads through MiXCR, listing each CDR3 protein once. The sample lists about 220,000 distinct CDR3 sequences, about 22% occurring once. Sequences were obtained from peripheral blood. The receptors here all came from a woman aged 50 to 60 with Graves' ophthalmopathy.

This clonotype has at least ten counts. The chain combines TRBV27 with TRBJ2-7, with TRBD1 matching 9 bases. CDR3 length equals 14 residues. The V gene end was trimmed by 6 bases and the J gene end by 7 bases; junction bases not matched to a gene: 10. Germline-derived CDR1 and CDR2 are MNHEY and SMNVEV (reference sequence). CDR3 region: CASRPPGQGGEQYF. CDR3 bases: TGTGCCAGCAGACCCCCGGGACAGGGAGGAGAGCAGTACTTC.

This clonotype appeared a few times. The gene calls are TRBV6-1 and TRBJ2-7; 11 bases fit TRBD2. V shed 4 bases, J shed 5 bases, and the junction held 10 bases outside the gene matches. The CDR3 loop spans 16 amino acids. The germline gives CDR1 MNHNS, CDR2 SASEGT. The CDR3 DNA reads as TGTGCCAGCAGTGGAGTTACTAGCGGGAGTTTCGACGAGCAGTACTTC. This translates into CASSGVTSGSFDEQYF.

The J gene is TRBJ1-1, the V gene TRBV2; 9 positions match TRBD1. Germline V lookup: CDR1 SNHLY, CDR2 FYNNEI. The V segment lost 6 bases and the J segment 1 base; nucleotides outside the gene matches: 6. This CDR3 has 15 residues. The chain's CDR3 is CASSLLGQGNTEAFF. The CDR3 nucleotides are TGTGCCAGCAGCCTCCTGGGACAGGGGAACACTGAAGCTTTCTTT.

Many counts were recorded for this clonotype. The chain uses TRBV6-6 and TRBJ1-5; no clear D. Looked up from germline, CDR1 is MNHNY and CDR2 is SVGAGI (reference sequence). V dropped 5 bases and J dropped 7 bases, with 9 bases sitting between them. This CDR3 contains 12 residues. The CDR3 loop reads CASSMVGQPQHF. As DNA, the CDR3 is TGTGCCAGCAGTATGGTAGGCCAGCCCCAGCATTTT.

There are many counts of this clonotype. The chain uses TRBV27 and TRBJ2-4, with TRBD1 matching over 7 bases. Germline CDR1 reads MNHEY; CDR2 reads SMNVEV (reference sequence). The trim removed 7 bases at V and 1 base at J, leaving 13 bases unmatched. CDR3 length: 17 amino acids. CDR3 DNA sequence: TGTGCCAGCACTCCTACGTACAGGGGCTACGCCAAAAACATTCAGTACTTC. This encodes CASTPTYRGYAKNIQYF.

The genes are TRBV18 and TRBJ1-1, with a tentative D call TRBD1 (5 bases). The CDR3 sequence is 15 residues long. Germline assignment: CDR1 KGHSH and CDR2 LQKENI. V was pared by 3 bases and J by 1 base, with 12 bases between. The CDR3 reads CASSPGGGGNTEAFF. As DNA, the CDR3 is TGTGCCAGCTCACCCGGGGGAGGTGGGAACACTGAAGCTTTCTTT.